This T cell receptor beta chain stems from a study of blood T cells in healthy people across ages. Sample-barcoded 5' priming and a J-beta primer mix drove a second PCR of about 6 to 11 cycles. TCRdb ran MiXCR on the 5' RACE reads and lists one entry per CDR3 protein. The table includes around 1,500,000 distinct CDR3 sequences, 28% detected once. Points on this clonotype: Its antigen is unidentified.

Germline loops: CDR1 LGHNA, CDR2 YNFKEQ. V gave up 8 bases and J gave up 0 bases, with 12 bases separating them. The CDR3 runs 14 residues. General study findings and limits: Comparison with aged donors showed that long-lived donors had more naive CD4+ cells and higher diversity.

Sequencing was carried out using blood. The sequence was collected from a woman in her thirties in good health. V usage is TRBV4-2 and J usage is TRBJ2-3; no clear D. The CDR3 sequence is CASCELASTDTQYF. The CDR3, as DNA: TGTGCCAGCTGTGAATTGGCTAGCACAGATACGCAGTATTTT.